One and the same sample provided the 11 T cell receptor beta chains below, sequenced in a study of cytomegalovirus exposure and HLA in healthy donors. Amplification used 60 Vbeta primers and 13 Jbeta primers. The data were produced by immunoSEQ multiplex PCR, yet TCRdb's version contains in-frame clones alone and is incomplete. The sample carries some 190,000 clones, 76% recorded once. Sequenced sample: PBMCs. Receptors originate from a young man in good health and CMV-seronegative.

The chain joins TRBV2 to TRBJ2-7, with no clear D. CDR3 size: 12 residues. Germline V gene data show CDR1 as SNHLY and CDR2 as FYNNEI. V shed 7 bases and J shed 3 bases, with 10 bases lying between them. The CDR3 region is CASTVEVYEQYF. CDR3 DNA sequence: TGTGCCAGCACCGTCGAGGTCTACGAGCAGTACTTC.

The chain is built from TRBV2 and TRBJ2-7, with D maybe TRBD1 (6 bases). The CDR3 runs to 12 residues. Germline loops: CDR1 SNHLY, CDR2 FYNNEI. Between the trimmed V and J ends, which lost 7 bases and 6 bases, there was a span of 13 bases. The CDR3 coding sequence is TGTGCCAGCACCAGGGGCGGAGGCGAGCAGTACTTC. This codes for CASTRGGGEQYF.

The gene calls are TRBV4-1 and TRBJ1-2; D call uncertain. Trimming pared 0 bases from V and 8 bases from J, leaving 10 bases between. CDR1 and CDR2 from the germline V gene are MGHRA and YSYEKL. CDR3 length equals 13 residues. The CDR3 DNA reads TGCGCCAGCAGCCAAGACCCCGGAGGGGGCTACACCTTC. Encoded protein: CASSQDPGGGYTF.

The rearrangement uses TRBV6-6 and TRBJ1-1, with D perhaps matching TRBD1 (5 bases). Germline V gene sequence: CDR1 MNHNY, CDR2 SVGAGI (reference sequence). CDR3 size: 12 residues. V was pared by 6 bases and J by 4 bases, with 9 bases between. This chain's CDR3 is CASRGLSTEAFF. CDR3 sequence (DNA): TGTGCCAGCAGGGGGCTGTCCACTGAAGCTTTCTTT.

This clone was observed once. The chain uses TRBV6-5 and TRBJ1-5; tentatively, D is TRBD1 (6 bases). CDR3 size: 12 residues. The germline V and J ends were trimmed by 6 bases and 6 bases, with 9 bases remaining between them. Germline loops: CDR1 MNHEY, CDR2 SVGAGI. DNA for the CDR3: TGTGCCAGCAGGACACAGGGTCAGCCCCAGCATTTT. Translated: CASRTQGQPQHF.

The rearrangement joins TRBV7-2 to TRBJ1-3; 7 bases match TRBD1. This CDR3 is 15 amino acids long. V lost 5 bases and J lost 0; bases outside the gene matches: 4. In germline, CDR1 is SGHTA, CDR2 FQGNSA. CDR3 sequence (DNA): TGTGCCAGCAGCCGTGACAGGGCCTCTGGAAACACCATATATTTT. Its protein is CASSRDRASGNTIYF.

This clone was detected a few times. The chain links TRBV25-1 to TRBJ2-5; TRBD1 might be the D (6 bases). The CDR3 loop spans 14 amino acids. Germline V gene lookup returns CDR1 MGHDK and CDR2 SYGVNS. The ends were cut back, 2 bases at V and 2 bases at J, with 9 bases in the middle. Here the CDR3 DNA reads TGTGCCAGCAGTGAACTGGACAGACAAGAGACCCAGTACTTC. Translating it yields CASSELDRQETQYF.

This clone was seen a handful of times. This rearrangement joins TRBV28 to TRBJ1-3; TRBD1 matches at 7 bases. The CDR3 spans 13 residues. CDR1 MDHEN and CDR2 SYDVKM come from the germline V gene. Trimming removed 6 bases from V and 2 bases from J; junction bases left unmatched: 1. CDR3 amino acids: CASRGTAGNTIYF. The CDR3 DNA reads TGTGCCAGCAGGGGGACAGCTGGAAACACCATATATTTT.

This clone was seen a handful of times. The chain carries TRBV29-1 and TRBJ1-1, with D maybe TRBD1 (5 bases). From germline, CDR1 is SQVTM and CDR2 ANQGSEA. Trimming took off 4 bases at V and 7 bases at J, with 16 bases between the two ends. The CDR3 totals 13 residues. The CDR3 reads CSVGARAEFEAFF. CDR3 DNA: TGCAGCGTTGGGGCCAGGGCCGAATTTGAAGCTTTCTTT.

The CDR3 nucleotides read TGTGCCAGCAGTGAAGCCCGGTGGGACTCTAACTATGGCTACACCTTC. Residues: CASSEARWDSNYGYTF. This sequence joins TRBV6-1 and TRBJ1-2; D is perhaps TRBD1 (5 bases). Germline V lookup: CDR1 MNHNS, CDR2 SASEGT. This CDR3 is 16 amino acids long. Between the trimmed V and J ends, which lost 0 bases and 0 bases, there was a span of 11 bases.

The chain uses TRBV6-5 and TRBJ2-1; possible D gene TRBD2, 5 bases. The CDR3 contains 15 residues. CDR1 and CDR2 (germline): MNHEY, SVGAGI. V gave up 2 bases and J gave up 8 bases, with 16 bases separating them. The CDR3 region is CASSYEGEGMDEQFF. The CDR3 DNA sequence: TGTGCCAGCAGTTACGAGGGAGAAGGGATGGATGAGCAGTTCTTC.